Presented here are 26 T cell receptor beta chains from one specimen sequenced in a study of cytomegalovirus exposure and HLA in healthy donors listed by TCRdb under 2017. Libraries came from the immunoSEQ multiplex PCR assay. A mixture of 60 forward primers for TCR Vbeta segments and 13 reverse primers for TCR Jbeta segments was used in the multiplex PCR. In its TCRdb copy, this immuneACCESS table keeps in-frame sequences only and misses some clones. Where compared with another copy, unresolved V genes explain less than half of these, and the others have no known cause. Present in this sample are 81,000 or so clones, around 80% of which were seen just once. The top ten clonotypes cover more than 2.5% of the sample. Sequenced material: PBMCs. Every receptor here comes from a man aged 50 to 59 in good health and CMV-seropositive.

V usage is TRBV19 and J usage is TRBJ1-5; tentative D call: TRBD1 (5 bases). V lost 4 bases and J 6 bases, leaving 13 bases between the germline ends. Germline V lookup: CDR1 LNHDA, CDR2 SQIVND (reference sequence). The CDR3 covers 14 residues. This CDR3 is CASSTAGFGQPQHF. Written as DNA, the CDR3 is TGTGCCAGTAGTACGGCAGGGTTCGGTCAGCCCCAGCATTTT.

A remark on this clone: Mismatch with germline at one junction end may stem from a read error. The chain combines TRBV7-3 with TRBJ2-6; a possible D gene is TRBD1 (5 bases). CDR3 size: 16 residues. Germline values: CDR1 SGHTA, CDR2 FQGTGA. CDR3 nucleotides: TGTGCCAGCAGCTTGCAGTCTGTCTCTGGGGCCAACGGCCTGACTTTC. Its protein product is CASSLQSVSGANGLTF.

This clone has just a few counts. The CDR3 loop is CASSPLTGQQEAFF. CDR3 DNA sequence: TGTGCCAGCTCACCACTTACGGGACAGCAGGAAGCTTTCTTT. This chain links TRBV18 with TRBJ1-1, with 7 positions matching TRBD1. The germline gives CDR1 KGHSH, CDR2 LQKENI. Trimming at V came to 1 base and at J to 8 bases, leaving 7 bases not matched to a gene. The CDR3 is 14 amino acids.

The chain couples TRBV5-8 to TRBJ2-5; no firm D call. The last part of the DNA fits TRBJ2-7 better; the J call may be wrong. Germline V gene lookup returns CDR1 SGHTS and CDR2 YDEGEE. The CDR3 runs 15 residues. DNA of the CDR3: TGTGCCAGCAGCTTTGGGCCCCCCCGGATCCACGAGCAGTACTTC. Protein: CASSFGPPRIHEQYF.

This chain uses TRBV18 with TRBJ1-4; D unresolved. The CDR3 sequence is 14 residues long. Germline V gene lookup returns CDR1 KGHSH and CDR2 LQKENI. V was clipped by 4 bases and J by 5 bases, with 11 bases between them. The CDR3 here is CASSLSSSNEKLFF. CDR3 nucleotide sequence: TGTGCCAGCTCACTCTCGTCCTCGAATGAAAAACTGTTTTTT. Based on the CDR3 plus reference TRBV18 and TRBJ1-4, the full variable domain is NAGVMQNPRHLVRRRGQEARLRCSPMKGHSHVYWYRQLPEEGLKFMVYLQKENIIDESGMPKERFSAEFPKEGPSILRIQQVVRGDSAAYFCASSLSSSNEKLFFGSGTQLSVL.

The chain recombines TRBV25-1 with TRBJ2-7; 14 bases match TRBD2. Trimming cost V 8 bases and J 6 bases; bases outside gene matches: 12. The CDR3 is 16 residues long. The V gene's germline CDR1 is MGHDK and CDR2 SYGVNS. CDR3 DNA sequence: TGTGCCAGCGCGAGAGTGGGACTAGCGGGAGTTGGCGAGCAGTACTTC. Its protein product is CASARVGLAGVGEQYF.

CDR3 region: CATSRETGNQPQHF. The CDR3 DNA sequence: TGTGCCACCAGCAGAGAGACAGGGAATCAGCCCCAGCATTTT. The rearrangement links TRBV15 to TRBJ1-5; 7 nucleotides line up with TRBD1. The CDR3 spans 14 residues. V lost 0 bases to trimming and J lost 4 bases; unmatched junction nucleotides: 0. Germline lookup yields CDR1 LNHNV and CDR2 YYDKDF (reference sequence).

About this clone: At one end, the junction sequence differs from germline, possibly due to a read error. The chain links TRBV30 to TRBJ1-3; 7 positions match TRBD1. CDR1 and CDR2 (germline): GTSNPN, SVGIG (reference sequence). This CDR3 is built from 16 residues. CDR3 region: CARSRPGTVDGNTIYF. CDR3 DNA: TGTGCCCGGAGTCGCCCCGGGACAGTTGATGGAAACACCATATATTTT.

The chain uses TRBV30 and TRBJ2-7; D might be TRBD2 (6 bases). V dropped 0 bases and J dropped 9 bases, with 18 bases sitting between them. The length of the CDR3 is 14 residues. Germline CDR1 reads GTSNPN; CDR2 reads SVGIG (reference sequence). For the CDR3, the DNA is TGTGCCTGGAGTGTAAATAGCGGTCCTAATTGGCAGTACTTC. It encodes CAWSVNSGPNWQYF.

This chain connects TRBV19 to TRBJ1-4, with TRBD1 as a possible D gene (5 bases). Germline CDR1 is LNHDA and CDR2 is SQIVND (reference sequence). Trimming removed 9 bases from V and 7 bases from J, with 27 bases in between. The CDR3 has 17 amino acids. The CDR3 sequence: CASASPPGAGSAEKLFF. Here the CDR3 DNA reads TGTGCCAGCGCAAGTCCCCCGGGCGCAGGGTCGGCTGAAAAACTGTTTTTT. The complete variable domain, with remaining parts taken from reference TRBV19 and TRBJ1-4, reads DGGITQSPKYLFRKEGQNVTLSCEQNLNHDAMYWYRQDPGQGLRLIYYSQIVNDFQKGDIAEGYSVSREKKESFPLTVTSAQKNPTAFYLCASASPPGAGSAEKLFFGSGTQLSVL.

This clone was seen a handful of times. This chain uses TRBV6-5 with TRBJ2-1, with unresolved D. The CDR3 contains 14 residues. Germline CDR1 is MNHEY and CDR2 is SVGAGI. Trimming shortened V by 5 bases and J by 12 bases, and 20 bases separated the two germline ends. The CDR3 loop is CASSDRPETSGQFF. CDR3 in DNA: TGTGCCAGCAGTGACCGGCCTGAAACTTCGGGGCAGTTCTTC.

This clone was recorded only once. V gene TRBV18 combines with J gene TRBJ1-6; 7 bases map to TRBD1. The CDR3 extends over 17 amino acids. Germline V lookup: CDR1 KGHSH, CDR2 LQKENI. With 3 bases clipped from V and 0 bases from J, the junction kept 5 bases outside the gene matches. The CDR3 protein is CASSPMTGSSYNSPLHF. The CDR3 DNA sequence: TGTGCCAGCTCACCCATGACAGGGAGCTCCTATAATTCACCCCTCCACTTT.

This chain uses TRBV19 with TRBJ2-2; 10 bases line up with TRBD2. Germline V CDR1 and CDR2: LNHDA, SQIVND (reference sequence). V gave up 0 bases and J gave up 7 bases; unmatched junction bases: 5. CDR3 size: 16 residues. The CDR3, as DNA: TGTGCCAGTAGTATAGATTCACTAGCGGGAATCGGGGAGCTGTTTTTT. Its protein product is CASSIDSLAGIGELFF.

The gene calls are TRBV19 and TRBJ1-1; the match to TRBD1 covers 7 bases. The germline V gene encodes CDR1 LNHDA and CDR2 SQIVND (reference sequence). With V trimmed by 7 bases and J by 2 bases, 7 bases remained unmatched. This CDR3 has 14 residues. CDR3 in DNA: TGTGCCAGTACCCCGGACAGGTCTAACACTGAAGCTTTCTTT. This sequence encodes CASTPDRSNTEAFF.

The V gene is TRBV7-3, the J gene TRBJ1-2, with D uncertain. CDR3 length equals 13 residues. V shed 2 bases and J shed 3 bases, with 7 bases lying between them. Germline loops: CDR1 SGHTA, CDR2 FQGTGA. Here the CDR3 DNA reads TGTGCCAGCAGCTTATTTCAGGACTATGGCTACACCTTC. It yields the protein CASSLFQDYGYTF.

The chain uses TRBV21-1 and TRBJ2-5; no check of the table's D call, TRBD2, against the DNA was made. TRBV21-1 is labeled a pseudogene. CDR3 length: 16 residues. CDR3 in DNA: TGTGCCAGCAGCAGGCGGGGGGAGTGGGGACAAGAGACCCAGTACTTC. Protein sequence: CASSRRGEWGQETQYF.

The rearrangement joins TRBV2 to TRBJ2-1, with 10 bases fitting TRBD2. Trimming cost V 6 bases and J 8 bases; bases outside gene matches: 19. The CDR3 has 18 amino acids. In germline, CDR1 is SNHLY, CDR2 FYNNEI. The CDR3 is CASSSLGASGSGLYEQFF. DNA for the CDR3: TGTGCCAGCAGCTCCCTTGGGGCTAGCGGGAGCGGATTGTATGAGCAGTTCTTC.

This clone was counted only a few times. This chain joins TRBV19 and TRBJ1-5, with 11 bases that match TRBD1. Germline trimming cut 6 bases from V and 6 bases from J; bases unmatched to any gene: 4. The V gene's germline CDR1 is LNHDA and CDR2 SQIVND (reference sequence). The CDR3 consists of 14 residues. In nucleotides, the CDR3 is TGTGCCAGTAGCGGACAGGGGGCCACTCAGCCCCAGCATTTT. This gives the protein CASSGQGATQPQHF.

V gene TRBV2 combines with J gene TRBJ2-7; perhaps TRBD2 as D (5 bases). The CDR3 has 12 amino acids. Trimming removed 8 bases at V and 7 bases at J, with 15 bases between. The germline V gene has CDR1 SNHLY and CDR2 FYNNEI. The DNA of the CDR3 is TGTGCCAGCTCCGGGGTTGAGTGGGAGCAGTACTTC. Residues: CASSGVEWEQYF. Looking up the rest from reference TRBV2 and TRBJ2-7 gives the full variable domain: EPEVTQTPSHQVTQMGQEVILRCVPISNHLYFYWYRQILGQKVEFLVSFYNNEISEKSEIFDDQFSVERPDGSNFTLKIRSTKLEDSAMYFCASSGVEWEQYFGPGTRLTVT.

This chain links TRBV5-4 with TRBJ2-5; 9 nucleotides agree with TRBD2. Germline V gene data show CDR1 as SGHNT and CDR2 as YYREEE (reference sequence). CDR3 length: 16 residues. With V trimmed by 2 bases and J by 2 bases, 7 bases remained unmatched. The CDR3 region has the DNA TGTGCCAGCAGCTTTACTAGCGGGCGGTATCAAGAGACCCAGTACTTC. This codes for CASSFTSGRYQETQYF. Combining the CDR3 with reference TRBV5-4 and TRBJ2-5 gives the whole variable domain ETGVTQSPTHLIKTRGQQVTLRCSSQSGHNTVSWYQQALGQGPQFIFQYYREEENGRGNFPPRFSGLQFPNYSSELNVNALELDDSALYLCASSFTSGRYQETQYFGPGTRLLVL.

The chain employs TRBV7-2 and TRBJ2-3, with 11 bases fitting TRBD2. Germline V CDR1 and CDR2: SGHTA, FQGNSA. The CDR3 length is 16 residues. Losses at the gene ends were 5 bases for V and 1 base for J; bases not matched to a gene: 5. The CDR3 is CASSPGLAEGTDTQYF. The CDR3 bases are TGTGCCAGCAGCCCGGGACTAGCGGAGGGCACAGATACGCAGTATTTT.

The chain joins TRBV6-5 to TRBJ1-1; D may be TRBD1 (6 bases). CDR1 is MNHEY, CDR2 SVGAGI, per germline. The CDR3 spans 15 residues. Deletions cut 6 bases from V and 11 bases from J, with 25 bases between. The CDR3 nucleotides read TGTGCCAGCAGCCCTAACGAGCAGTACAGGGTCGGGGCTTTCTTT. It translates to CASSPNEQYRVGAFF.

V and J are TRBV18 and TRBJ2-1; no reliable D call. This CDR3 is 11 amino acids long. V lost 4 bases to trimming and J lost 8 bases, with 6 bases between them. Germline values: CDR1 KGHSH, CDR2 LQKENI. In DNA, the CDR3 is TGTGCCAGCTCACAGTCGGATGAGCAGTTCTTC. Translating gives CASSQSDEQFF.

Here the CDR3 DNA reads TGTGCCAGCAGCCCCCCACCGGGAGGGTTATATGAGCAGTTCTTC. It is translated as CASSPPPGGLYEQFF. The chain recombines TRBV7-2 with TRBJ2-1, with 8 bases matching TRBD2. Germline trimming cut 5 bases from V and 8 bases from J; bases unmatched to any gene: 11. The germline gives CDR1 SGHTA, CDR2 FQGNSA. There are 15 residues in the CDR3.

V and J are TRBV6-5 and TRBJ2-5; D may be TRBD2 (6 bases). Judging by the DNA end, TRBJ2-7 fits better; the J call may be wrong. CDR1 MNHEY and CDR2 SVGAGI come from the germline V gene. This CDR3 region has 13 residues. This CDR3 reads CASSRERRSEQYF. CDR3 DNA: TGTGCCAGCAGTCGGGAGAGACGGTCCGAGCAGTACTTC.

The V and J genes are TRBV11-2 and TRBJ2-7; possible D gene TRBD1, 5 bases. Germline V gene sequence: CDR1 SGHAT, CDR2 FQNNGV. Trimming shortened V by 0 bases and J by 2 bases, and 14 bases separated the two germline ends. The CDR3 contains 16 residues. The DNA of the CDR3 is TGTGCCAGCAGCTTAGATATCCGGACAACACCCTACGAGCAGTACTTC. Its translation: CASSLDIRTTPYEQYF.